This TCR beta chain came from a study of T cells in Graves' hyperthyroidism and ophthalmopathy. This clonotype was observed at least ten times. The antigen is undetermined. The CDR3 runs to 16 residues. Germline CDR1 and CDR2: MNHNS and SASEGT. Trimming stripped 1 base from V and 0 bases from J, with 12 bases between. Patients were excluded because of uncontrolled infection, other autoimmune disease, pregnancy or lactation. Amplification of TCR beta CDR3 regions was performed using RNA transcripts as template. The study used the HTBI primer set for a first-round RT-PCR of the TCR CDR3. From the multiplex PCR reads, TCRdb called clonotypes with MiXCR, one entry per CDR3 protein. The table lists about 640,000 distinct CDR3 sequences, roughly 20% of them singletons. Study-level results: Onset of ophthalmopathy came a median approximately 6.5 months after the model predicted it.

Sequencing was performed on blood. The receptor was isolated from a man between 25 and 39 years old with Graves' ophthalmopathy. The chain combines TRBV6-1 with TRBJ1-1; the D is unclear. The DNA for the CDR3 is TGTGCCAGCAGTGAAGAGGTCAGAGCCATGAACACTGAAGCTTTCTTT. Translation: CASSEEVRAMNTEAFF.